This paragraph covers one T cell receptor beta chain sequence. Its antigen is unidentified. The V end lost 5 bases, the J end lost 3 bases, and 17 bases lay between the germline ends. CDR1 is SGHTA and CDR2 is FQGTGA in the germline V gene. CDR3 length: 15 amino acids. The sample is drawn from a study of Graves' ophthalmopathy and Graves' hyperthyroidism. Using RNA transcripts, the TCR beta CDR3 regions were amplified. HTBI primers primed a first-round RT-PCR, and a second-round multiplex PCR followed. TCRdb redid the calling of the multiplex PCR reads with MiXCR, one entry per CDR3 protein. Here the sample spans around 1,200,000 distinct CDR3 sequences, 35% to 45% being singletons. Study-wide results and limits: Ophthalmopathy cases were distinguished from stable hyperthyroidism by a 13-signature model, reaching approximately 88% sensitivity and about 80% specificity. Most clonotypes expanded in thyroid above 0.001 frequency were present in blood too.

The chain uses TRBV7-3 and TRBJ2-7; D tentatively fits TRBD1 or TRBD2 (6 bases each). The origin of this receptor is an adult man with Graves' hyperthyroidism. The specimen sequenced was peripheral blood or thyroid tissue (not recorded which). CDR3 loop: CASSARRGPYYEQYF. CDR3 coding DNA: TGTGCCAGCAGCGCCCGTCGGGGGCCCTACTACGAGCAGTACTTC.